This note documents a single TCR beta chain sequence. Sequencing used immunoSEQ multiplex PCR; TCRdb keeps in-frame clones, though not all of them. The sample lists about 25,000 clones, 80% to 90% seen once, with 40% to 55% in the top ten. The data stem from a study of OX40 agonist ivuxolimab in advanced cancers. The CDR3 spans 14 residues. The V gene lost 0 bases and the J gene lost 4 bases, with 6 bases spanning the gap. Germline assignment: CDR1 KGHSH and CDR2 LQKENI. Sample: CD4+ or CD8+ T cells sorted from blood, taken in a trial of the OX40 agonist ivuxolimab. The origin of this receptor is an adult with an advanced solid tumor such as melanoma, head and neck, liver or kidney cancer. J is TRBJ2-2 and V is TRBV18; no reliable D call. Here the CDR3 reads CASSPPQVTGELFF. In nucleotides, the CDR3 is TGTGCCAGCTCACCACCGCAGGTCACCGGGGAGCTGTTTTTT. Full variable domain (missing parts from reference TRBV18 and TRBJ2-2): NAGVMQNPRHLVRRRGQEARLRCSPMKGHSHVYWYRQLPEEGLKFMVYLQKENIIDESGMPKERFSAEFPKEGPSILRIQQVVRGDSAAYFCASSPPQVTGELFFGEGSRLTVL.